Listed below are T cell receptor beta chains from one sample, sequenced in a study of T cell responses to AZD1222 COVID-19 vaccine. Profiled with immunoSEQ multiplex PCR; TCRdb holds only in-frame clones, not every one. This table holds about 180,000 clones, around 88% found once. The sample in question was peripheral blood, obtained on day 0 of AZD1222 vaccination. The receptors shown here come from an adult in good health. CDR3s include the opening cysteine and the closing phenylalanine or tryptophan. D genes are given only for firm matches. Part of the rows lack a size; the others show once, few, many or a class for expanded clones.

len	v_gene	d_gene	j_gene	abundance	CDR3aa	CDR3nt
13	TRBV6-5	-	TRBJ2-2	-	CASSYPGIGELFF	TGTGCCAGCAGTTACCCAGGGATCGGGGAGCTGTTTTTT
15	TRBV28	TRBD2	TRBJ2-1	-	CASSSTSGRFYEQFF	TGTGCCAGCAGTTCGACTAGCGGGAGGTTTTATGAGCAGTTCTTC
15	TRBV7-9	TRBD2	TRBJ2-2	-	CASNLAGVHTGELFF	TGTGCCAGCAACTTAGCGGGAGTCCATACCGGGGAGCTGTTTTTT
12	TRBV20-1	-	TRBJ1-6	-	CSASTANSPLHF	TGCAGTGCTAGTACAGCGAATTCACCCCTCCACTTT
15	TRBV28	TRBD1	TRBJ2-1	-	CASSMGQGRSNEQFF	TGTGCCAGCAGCATGGGACAGGGGAGAAGTAATGAGCAGTTCTTC
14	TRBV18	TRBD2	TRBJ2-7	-	CASSLGRESYEQYF	TGTGCCAGCTCACTCGGGCGGGAGTCCTACGAGCAGTACTTC
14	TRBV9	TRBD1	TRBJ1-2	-	CASSVGDRIYGYTF	TGTGCCAGCAGCGTAGGGGACAGGATCTATGGCTACACCTTC
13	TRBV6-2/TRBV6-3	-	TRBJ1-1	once	CASSYRGGGKAFF	TGTGCCAGCAGTTACCGGGGAGGAGGGAAAGCTTTCTTT
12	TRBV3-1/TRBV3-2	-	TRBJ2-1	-	CASSRLYNEQFF	TGTGCCAGCAGCCGACTATACAATGAGCAGTTCTTC
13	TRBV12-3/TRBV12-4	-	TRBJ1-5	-	CASTPGGYQPQHF	TGTGCCAGCACTCCGGGGGGTTATCAGCCCCAGCATTTT
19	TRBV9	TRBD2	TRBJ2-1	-	CASSPEGSGGAGSYNEQFF	TGTGCCAGCAGCCCAGAGGGAAGCGGGGGGGCAGGCTCCTACAATGAGCAGTTCTTC
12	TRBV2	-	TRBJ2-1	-	CASTEGGNEQFF	TGTGCCAGCACCGAAGGTGGTAATGAGCAGTTCTTC
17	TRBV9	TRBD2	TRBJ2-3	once	CASSVAALAESRDTQYF	TGTGCCAGCAGCGTAGCGGCGCTAGCGGAGAGCCGGGATACGCAGTATTTT
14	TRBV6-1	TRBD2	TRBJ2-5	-	CASSVAGEGETQYF	TGTGCCAGCAGTGTAGCGGGGGAGGGGGAGACCCAGTACTTC
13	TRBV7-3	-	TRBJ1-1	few	CASGSQTNTEAFF	TGTGCCTCGGGGTCCCAGACGAACACTGAAGCTTTCTTT
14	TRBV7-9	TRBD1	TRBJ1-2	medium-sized	CASSWTGGSYGYTF	TGTGCCAGCAGCTGGACAGGGGGGAGCTATGGCTACACCTTC
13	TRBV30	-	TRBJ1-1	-	CAWSVGVGSRAFF	TGTGCCTGGAGTGTAGGAGTCGGGAGTAGAGCTTTCTTT
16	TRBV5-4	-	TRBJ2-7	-	CASSLGYGGALREQYF	TGTGCCAGCAGCCTGGGATACGGAGGGGCTCTGAGAGAGCAGTACTTC
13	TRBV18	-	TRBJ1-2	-	CASSPTGQYGYTF	TGTGCCAGCTCACCAACCGGACAGTATGGCTACACCTTC
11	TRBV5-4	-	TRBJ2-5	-	CASGRGETQYF	TGTGCCAGCGGCCGGGGGGAGACCCAGTACTTC
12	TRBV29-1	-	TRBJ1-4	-	CSVPGTDEKLFF	TGCAGCGTCCCTGGCACCGATGAAAAACTGTTTTTT
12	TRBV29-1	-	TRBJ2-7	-	CSVLNEGREQYF	TGCAGCGTCCTCAATGAGGGGCGCGAGCAGTACTTC
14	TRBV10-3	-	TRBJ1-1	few	CAISEQQGKTEAFF	TGTGCCATCAGTGAACAACAGGGTAAGACTGAAGCTTTCTTT
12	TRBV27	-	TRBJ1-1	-	CASRGGNTEAFF	TGTGCCAGCAGGGGGGGAAACACTGAAGCTTTCTTT
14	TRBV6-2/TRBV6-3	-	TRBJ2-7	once	CASSLGGGLYEQYF	TGTGCCAGCAGTTTGGGCGGGGGCCTCTACGAGCAGTACTTC
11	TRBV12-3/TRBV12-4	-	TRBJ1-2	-	CASSLGAGYTF	TGTGCCAGCAGTTTAGGGGCGGGCTACACCTTC
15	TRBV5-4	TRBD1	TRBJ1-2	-	CASSLAGGRPGGYTF	TGTGCCAGCAGCCTCGCAGGGGGGCGGCCCGGTGGCTACACCTTC
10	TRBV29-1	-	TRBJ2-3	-	CSVGSDTQYF	TGCAGCGTTGGGTCAGATACGCAGTATTTT
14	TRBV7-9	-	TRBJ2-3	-	CASTQGLGTDTQYF	TGTGCCAGCACCCAGGGACTTGGCACAGATACGCAGTATTTT
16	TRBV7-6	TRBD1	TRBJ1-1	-	CASSRPGQGRNTEAFF	TGTGCCAGCAGCCGGCCCGGACAGGGACGGAACACTGAAGCTTTCTTT
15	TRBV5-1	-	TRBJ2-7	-	CASSLGLAGAYEQYF	TGCGCCAGCAGCTTGGGACTAGCAGGGGCCTACGAGCAGTACTTC
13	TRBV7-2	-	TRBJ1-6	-	CASSLKRDSPLHF	TGTGCCAGCAGCTTAAAGCGTGATTCACCCCTCCACTTT
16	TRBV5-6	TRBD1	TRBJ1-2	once	CASSGGQDGVNYGYTF	TGTGCCAGCAGCGGGGGACAGGATGGGGTTAACTATGGCTACACCTTC
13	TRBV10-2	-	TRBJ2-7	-	CASSDRSGLEQYF	TGCGCCAGCAGTGACCGTAGTGGTCTCGAGCAGTACTTC
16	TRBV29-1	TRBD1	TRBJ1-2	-	CSVPLWGQAQAWGYTF	TGCAGCGTTCCCCTGTGGGGACAGGCCCAAGCGTGGGGCTACACCTTC
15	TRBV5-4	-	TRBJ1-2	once	CASTRRDGVNYGYTF	TGTGCCAGCACACGGCGGGACGGGGTTAACTATGGCTACACCTTC
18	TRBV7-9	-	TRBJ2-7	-	CASSLRPTGRAGSYEQYF	TGTGCCAGCAGCTTACGACCAACTGGGCGGGCAGGGTCCTACGAGCAGTACTTC
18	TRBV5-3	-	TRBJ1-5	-	CARSLDGLAHTSNQPQHF	TGTGCCAGAAGCCTCGACGGGTTGGCACACACTAGCAATCAGCCCCAGCATTTT
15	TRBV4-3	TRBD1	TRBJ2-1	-	CASSPGQGALHEQFF	TGCGCCAGCAGCCCGGGACAGGGGGCGCTTCATGAGCAGTTCTTC
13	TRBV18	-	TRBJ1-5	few	CASSPAGSGPQHF	TGTGCCAGCTCACCTGCAGGGTCGGGGCCCCAGCATTTT
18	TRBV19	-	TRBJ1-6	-	CASSIFTVGSSYNSPLHF	TGTGCCAGTAGTATCTTCACAGTGGGGAGCTCCTATAATTCACCCCTCCACTTT
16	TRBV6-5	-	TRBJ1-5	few	CASSYSIGRSNQPQHF	TGTGCCAGCAGTTACTCGATCGGGCGTAGCAATCAGCCCCAGCATTTT
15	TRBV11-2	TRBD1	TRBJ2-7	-	CASSHFRDRAYEQYF	TGTGCCAGCAGCCACTTTCGGGACAGGGCCTACGAGCAGTACTTC
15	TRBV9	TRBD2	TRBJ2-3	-	CASSVSSGVADTQYF	TGTGCCAGCAGCGTATCTAGCGGGGTGGCAGATACGCAGTATTTT
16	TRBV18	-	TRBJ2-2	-	CASSPQVTANTGELFF	TGTGCCAGCTCACCACAGGTTACCGCGAACACCGGGGAGCTGTTTTTT